This T cell receptor (beta chain) was captured in a study of blood T cell repertoires in COVID-19. Study information: The study drew acute and convalescent COVID-19 samples from the United States, Italy and Spain. PBMCs, B-cell-depleted T cells, or T cells provided the cDNA or gDNA that made up the material.

In the source study's methods: Amplifying reference gene primers gave estimates of nucleated cell counts. Sequencing was performed with immunoSEQ multiplex PCR; in TCRdb, only in-frame clones are kept and a portion is missing. V, J and clone size derive from that table, while D and trimming were established from the DNA sequence. The sample lists 150,000 to 200,000 clones; more than 80% were seen once. During active infection, Seattle patients enrolled and were then monitored through disease. Germline CDR1 is SEHNR and CDR2 is FQNEAQ (reference sequence). The CDR3 contains 16 residues. V was clipped by 4 bases and J by 5 bases; unmatched bases: 11.

The chain employs TRBV7-9 and TRBJ2-5; 9 bases map to TRBD1. Sequences were obtained from peripheral blood. This clonotype originated in a woman aged 60 to 75 with COVID-19, enrolled during active disease. The CDR3 here is CASSSPGTGYRETQYF. The CDR3 DNA reads as TGTGCCAGCAGCTCACCCGGGACAGGGTATCGGGAGACCCAGTACTTC. Variable domain in full (rest from reference TRBV7-9 and TRBJ2-5): DTGVSQNPRHKITKRGQNVTFRCDPISEHNRLYWYRQTLGQGPEFLTYFQNEAQLEKSRLLSDRFSAERPKGSFSTLEIQRTEQGDSAMYLCASSSPGTGYRETQYFGPGTRLLVL.